This T cell receptor beta chain came from a study of response to subunit inactivated influenza vaccine (dated by TCRdb to 2016 to 2018). Notes on the research overall: Deep quantitative profiling of the T cell receptor repertoire was used in the study to follow responses to a trivalent subunit inactivated influenza vaccine. What the work shows at the level of the full study, not this receptor alone: The authors suggested that each seasonal influenza vaccination may recruit only a limited number of new T cells.

This clonotype was recorded a few times. The specificity of this receptor is unknown. Base qualities are not at hand, and no much larger clone is one base apart. To prepare the library, RT-PCR was applied. TCRdb lists the instrument as Illumina HiSeq 2500. Using fastp at Q25 and MiXCR, TCRdb reprocessed the public reads and kept productive beta chains. One record per CDR3 amino acid sequence lists the most common genes and DNA. The sample table records more than 700,000 distinct CDR3 sequences; about 20% of these occur just once. Together, the top ten hold around 9.6% of the sample. The sample was PBMCs from blood, taken 5 days after vaccination. This sequence was found in a man over 45 who received an inactivated influenza vaccine. Donor details come from another sample of the same person, matched by shared clones.

The CDR3 region: CASSSVGRGETQYF. In nucleotide form, the sequence is TGCGCCAGCAGCTCCGTGGGGAGAGGGGAGACCCAGTACTTC. The chain joins TRBV5-1 to TRBJ2-5; TRBD2 is a possible D gene, resting on 5 matching bases. Counted from cysteine to phenylalanine, this CDR3 has 14 amino acids. Only the CDR3 portion is preserved as DNA: 42 bases, with reading frame beginning at the first base. A distance of 14 bases separates the germline ends of V and J, which lose 3 bases and 5 bases respectively. CDR1 and CDR2 are read off the germline V gene as SGHRS and YFSETQ.